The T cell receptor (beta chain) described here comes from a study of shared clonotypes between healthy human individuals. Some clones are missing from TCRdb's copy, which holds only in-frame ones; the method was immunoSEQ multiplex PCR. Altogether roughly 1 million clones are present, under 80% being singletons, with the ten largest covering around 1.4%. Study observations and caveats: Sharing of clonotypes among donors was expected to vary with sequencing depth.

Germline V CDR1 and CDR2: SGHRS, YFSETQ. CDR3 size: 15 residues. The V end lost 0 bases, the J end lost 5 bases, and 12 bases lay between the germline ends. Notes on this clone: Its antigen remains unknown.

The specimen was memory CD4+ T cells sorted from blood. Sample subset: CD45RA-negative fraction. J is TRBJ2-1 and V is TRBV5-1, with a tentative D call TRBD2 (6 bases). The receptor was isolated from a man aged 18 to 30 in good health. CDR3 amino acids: CASSLGASENNEQFF. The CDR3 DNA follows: TGCGCCAGCAGCTTGGGGGCTAGCGAGAACAATGAGCAGTTCTTC.